These T cell receptor beta chains were read from a single sample in a study of CD8 T cells in ankylosing spondylitis. MiXCR was run by TCRdb on the 5' RACE reads, yielding one entry per CDR3 protein. The table has roughly 450,000 distinct CDR3 sequences, 25% to 30% seen once. The sequenced sample was blood, either unsorted or a sorted T cell fraction (not recorded which). These receptors were obtained from a male donor with ankylosing spondylitis. CDR3s include the opening cysteine and the closing phenylalanine or tryptophan. The D gene is left open where the match is weak. For some rows the clone size is stated as once, few or many, or as a class when expanded; others skip it.

J gene	clone size	V gene	D gene	CDR3 protein	CDR3 DNA
TRBJ2-7	NA	TRBV6-6	TRBD1	CASSRDRWVEQYF	TGTGCCAGCAGTCGGGACAGGTGGGTCGAGCAGTACTTC
TRBJ2-7	NA	TRBV5-6	NA	CASSHWTFSYEQYF	TGTGCCAGCAGCCACTGGACATTCTCCTACGAGCAGTACTTC
TRBJ2-1	few	TRBV20-1	NA	CSARENNEQFF	TGCAGTGCTAGGGAAAACAATGAGCAGTTCTTC
TRBJ2-2	few	TRBV3-1	NA	CASSQDARNTGELFF	TGTGCCAGCAGCCAAGATGCGAGAAACACCGGGGAGCTGTTTTTT
TRBJ1-2	NA	TRBV20-1	TRBD1	CSARLSTGKGGYTF	TGCAGTGCTAGACTATCGACAGGGAAGGGCGGCTACACCTTC
TRBJ1-6	few	TRBV7-8	NA	CASSLALSSYNSPLHF	TGTGCCAGCAGCTTAGCACTGAGCTCCTATAATTCACCCCTCCACTTT
TRBJ2-3	few	TRBV11-3	NA	CASSRLGSTDTQYF	TGTGCCAGCAGTCGTCTAGGGAGCACAGATACGCAGTATTTT
TRBJ2-4	NA	TRBV28	TRBD1	CASSLTTGMNIQYF	TGTGCCAGCAGTCTTACGACAGGGATGAACATTCAGTACTTC
TRBJ2-5	NA	TRBV29-1	NA	CSVGKGIETQYF	TGCAGCGTGGGGAAGGGGATAGAAACCCAGTACTTC
TRBJ1-1	few	TRBV13	NA	CASSFSERLFF	TGTGCCAGCAGCTTCTCGGAGCGGTTATTCTTT
TRBJ1-5	NA	TRBV18	TRBD1	CASSPATGANQPQHF	TGTGCCAGCTCACCGGCGACAGGGGCAAATCAGCCCCAGCATTTT
TRBJ2-3	NA	TRBV28	NA	CASSFPQRGTDTQYF	TGTGCCAGCAGTTTTCCCCAGCGGGGCACAGATACGCAGTATTTT
TRBJ1-3	few	TRBV7-9	NA	CASSPAFTSSGNTIYF	TGTGCCAGCAGCCCCGCGTTCACGAGCTCTGGAAACACCATATATTTT
TRBJ2-5	few	TRBV7-8	TRBD1	CASSKPNFQAGGTQYF	TGTGCCAGCAGCAAGCCAAACTTCCAGGCAGGGGGGACCCAGTACTTC
TRBJ1-4	few	TRBV11-3	NA	CASSARQASGEKLFF	TGTGCCAGCAGCGCAAGACAGGCGTCGGGGGAAAAACTGTTTTTT
TRBJ1-5	NA	TRBV7-2	NA	CASSLKGYNQPQHF	TGTGCCAGCAGCTTAAAGGGGTACAATCAGCCCCAGCATTTT
TRBJ1-1	few	TRBV6-1	NA	CASSGHLGQRRTEAFF	TGTGCCAGCAGTGGCCACTTAGGACAAAGGCGGACTGAAGCTTTCTTT
TRBJ2-1	NA	TRBV20-1	NA	CSASGSYNEQFF	TGCAGCGCCTCAGGGTCCTACAATGAGCAGTTCTTC
TRBJ2-2	few	TRBV3-1	NA	CASSQGPRRTGELFF	TGTGCCAGCAGCCAAGGCCCGCGGAGGACCGGGGAGCTGTTTTTT
TRBJ2-3	few	TRBV20-1	TRBD2	CSAGTSETDTQYF	TGCAGTGCTGGGACTAGCGAGACAGATACGCAGTATTTT
TRBJ2-1	few	TRBV20-1	NA	CSARDPGNSYNEQFF	TGCAGTGCTAGAGACCCAGGGAACTCCTACAATGAGCAGTTCTTC
TRBJ1-4	NA	TRBV5-6	NA	CASSLGRSGEKLFF	TGTGCCAGCAGCTTGGGGCGGTCCGGTGAAAAACTGTTTTTT
TRBJ1-3	once	TRBV7-2	NA	CASSLAPPAASGNTIYF	TGTGCCAGCAGCTTAGCCCCCCCGGCAGCCTCTGGAAACACCATATATTTT
TRBJ2-5	NA	TRBV7-2	TRBD2	CASSFVAGAETQYF	TGTGCCAGCAGCTTCGTAGCGGGAGCAGAGACCCAGTACTTC
TRBJ1-1	few	TRBV5-1	NA	CASSLQGRESGTEAFF	TGCGCCAGCAGCCTACAGGGAAGAGAAAGTGGGACTGAAGCTTTCTTT
TRBJ2-1	NA	TRBV7-7	NA	CASSLSGGRNEQFF	TGTGCCAGCAGCTTAAGTGGGGGTCGCAATGAGCAGTTCTTC
TRBJ2-3	NA	TRBV27	NA	CASSEYRTDTQYF	TGTGCCAGCAGTGAATACCGCACAGATACGCAGTATTTT
TRBJ2-1	few	TRBV29-1	TRBD2	CSVHGTSGSNEQFF	TGCAGCGTACACGGGACTAGCGGGAGTAATGAGCAGTTCTTC
TRBJ1-5	many	TRBV5-1	NA	CASSLDSGERQPQHF	TGCGCCAGCAGCTTGGATTCGGGGGAGAGGCAGCCCCAGCATTTT
TRBJ2-7	few	TRBV12-3/TRBV12-4	TRBD2	CASKFREAYEQYF	TGTGCCAGCAAATTCCGGGAGGCCTACGAGCAGTACTTC